Ten or more counts support the clone carrying this TCR beta chain. These data belong to a study of human T cells and chemical hapten exposure. Study-wide context: Patch tests delivered 0.01% DPC to the upper back and were evaluated at 6 days.

Single cDNA molecules in the library carried unique molecular identifiers attached during preparation. TCRdb re-derived calls from the RACE reads in MiXCR, one entry per CDR3 protein. The sample consists of 250,000 to 300,000 distinct CDR3 sequences, approximately 7.5% of them appearing once. The time point is: pre-sensitization, week 0. As for treatment: therapeutic diphenylcyclopropenone sensitization with weekly scalp DPC. The CDR3 spans 14 residues. V was cut by 0 bases and J by 1 base, with 7 bases left in between. Germline lookup yields CDR1 SGDLS and CDR2 YYNGEE. The TCR comes from a man younger than 35 with alopecia areata. Some clones in this sample may be carry-over from other donors' samples. Sequenced here: whole blood, sampled in connection with sensitization to the hapten diphenylcyclopropenone (DPC). This chain connects TRBV9 to TRBJ1-1, with D possibly matching TRBD1 (5 bases). The CDR3 protein is CASSVGGANTEAFF. In nucleotides, the CDR3 is TGTGCCAGCAGCGTAGGAGGGGCGAACACTGAAGCTTTCTTT.